This section outlines one T cell receptor beta chain sequence together with its context. Its specificity is not known. In every patient, relapse followed autologous stem cell transplantation, while exposure to brentuximab vedotin differed. The data belong to a study of PD-1 blockade in classical Hodgkin lymphoma. Study results and limitations: Newly diagnosed patients had diversity similar to the baseline diversity of complete responders. Reported baseline diversity: healthy donors highest, relapsed/refractory patients lowest.

The protocol was immunoSEQ multiplex PCR, while the TCRdb copy is restricted to in-frame clones and leaves out a portion. Here the sample spans roughly 47,000 clones, over 60% being singletons. This material consisted of peripheral blood mononuclear cells (PBMCs), taken before the second cycle of nivolumab. This TCR derives from a human donor with classical Hodgkin lymphoma.

The CDR3 DNA sequence: TGTGCCAGCAGCTTAGAGCGGACTAGCGGGGCAGATACGCAGTATTTT. Residues: CASSLERTSGADTQYF. This chain joins TRBV7-3 and TRBJ2-3, with 12 bases fitting TRBD2. This CDR3 spans 16 amino acids. Germline lookup yields CDR1 SGHTA and CDR2 FQGTGA. The ends lost 2 bases at V and 4 bases at J; junction bases unmatched: 4.